This entry lists 16 T cell receptor beta chains sequenced from one sample in a study of T cell repertoires in cytomegalovirus infection. TCRdb passed the reads through MiXCR, listing each CDR3 protein once. This table holds 450,000 to 650,000 distinct CDR3 sequences, 26% found once. The sample taken for sequencing was PBMCs. Receptor source: a human donor in good health (CMV status not recorded). Some clones in this sample may be carry-over from other donors' samples.

The CDR3 DNA is TGTGCCAGCAGCCCTAGGAATATAGATACGCAGTATTTT. The encoded protein is CASSPRNIDTQYF. The chain employs TRBV9 and TRBJ2-3, with no clear D. The CDR3 spans 13 residues. The germline gives CDR1 SGDLS, CDR2 YYNGEE. V dropped 4 bases and J dropped 5 bases, with 11 bases sitting between them.

V usage is TRBV27 and J usage is TRBJ2-7, with D perhaps matching TRBD1 or TRBD2 (5 bases each). This CDR3 comprises 13 residues. Germline CDR1 is MNHEY and CDR2 is SMNVEV (reference sequence). The V end was cut by 9 bases, the J end by 6 bases, with 18 bases between. This chain's CDR3 is CARDRDPQGEQYF. In DNA form, the CDR3 reads TGTGCCAGAGACCGGGACCCGCAGGGCGAGCAGTACTTC.

The V gene is TRBV25-1, the J gene TRBJ2-5; no firm D call. The length of the CDR3 is 13 residues. The germline CDR1 and CDR2 sequences are MGHDK and SYGVNS. V lost 5 bases, J lost 3 bases, and 10 bases lay in between. The CDR3 region has the DNA TGTGCCAGCAGTCGATTCGAGGAAGAGACCCAGTACTTC. This translates into CASSRFEEETQYF.

The chain links TRBV5-6 to TRBJ2-3; tentatively, D is TRBD2 (6 bases). CDR1 is SGHDT and CDR2 is YYEEEE in the germline V gene. There are 15 residues in the CDR3. The germline V and J ends were trimmed by 5 bases and 2 bases, with 15 bases remaining between them. The CDR3 sequence is CASSKPGLDTDTQYF. The DNA for the CDR3 is TGTGCCAGCAGTAAGCCGGGACTCGACACAGATACGCAGTATTTT.

This clonotype showed up just a few times. The gene calls are TRBV4-1 and TRBJ2-7, with D perhaps assigned TRBD1 or TRBD2 (5 bases each). From germline, CDR1 is MGHRA and CDR2 YSYEKL. This CDR3 has 14 residues. V lost 0 bases, J lost 9 bases, and 15 bases lay in between. This CDR3 is CASSQDLGRDGQYF. Written as DNA, the CDR3 is TGCGCCAGCAGCCAAGATCTGGGACGGGACGGGCAGTACTTC.

The gene calls are TRBV29-1 and TRBJ2-2, with 7 bases aligning to TRBD2. Losses at the gene ends were 5 bases for V and 0 bases for J; bases not matched to a gene: 9. CDR1 and CDR2 from the germline V gene are SQVTM and ANQGSEA. This CDR3 comprises 16 residues. The CDR3 DNA reads as TGCAGCGTTCTTGTGACTAGCCTAACGAACACCGGGGAGCTGTTTTTT. It is translated as CSVLVTSLTNTGELFF.

This clonotype occurred a few times. This chain joins TRBV7-6 and TRBJ1-5; D might be TRBD1 (5 bases). The CDR3 loop spans 15 amino acids. The germline CDR1 and CDR2 sequences are SGHVS and FNYEAQ. Trimming left V 4 bases short and J 7 bases short, with 17 bases between. The CDR3 nucleotides read TGTGCCAGCAGCTCTCGGGGACGCGGCTGGCAGCCCCAGCATTTT. This encodes CASSSRGRGWQPQHF. Based on the CDR3 plus reference TRBV7-6 and TRBJ1-5, the full variable domain is GAGVSQSPRYKVTKRGQDVALRCDPISGHVSLYWYRQALGQGPEFLTYFNYEAQQDKSGLPNDRFSAERPEGSISTLTIQRTEQRDSAMYRCASSSRGRGWQPQHFGDGTRLSIL.

The V call is TRBV10-3, the J call TRBJ2-3; 11 positions match TRBD2. Losses at the gene ends were 7 bases for V and 4 bases for J; bases not matched to a gene: 10. CDR3 length: 16 amino acids. Germline loops: CDR1 ENHRY, CDR2 SYGVKD. CDR3 sequence (DNA): TGTGCCATCACTAGCGGGAGGATTCCTGGCGCAGATACGCAGTATTTT. Translating gives CAITSGRIPGADTQYF.

V and J are TRBV2 and TRBJ2-1; TRBD2 matches at 7 bases. Germline CDR1 SNHLY, CDR2 FYNNEI. CDR3 length equals 14 residues. J was trimmed by 7 bases and V by 11 bases; bases with no gene match: 14. The CDR3 protein is CAGTVAGVGNEQFF. The DNA for the CDR3 is TGTGCCGGAACGGTGGCGGGAGTCGGGAATGAGCAGTTCTTC.

The rearrangement uses TRBV2 and TRBJ2-5; 11 positions agree with TRBD2. The ends lost 6 bases at V and 4 bases at J; junction bases unmatched: 7. The germline V gene encodes CDR1 SNHLY and CDR2 FYNNEI. This CDR3 spans 15 amino acids. CDR3 DNA: TGTGCCAGCAGCGGGCTAGCGGGAGGCGCAGAGACCCAGTACTTC. It codes for CASSGLAGGAETQYF.

CDR3 amino acids: CATSEGSGRVRRRETQYF. Here the CDR3 DNA reads TGTGCCACCAGTGAGGGTAGCGGGAGGGTTCGACGACGGGAGACCCAGTACTTC. The chain carries TRBV24-1 and TRBJ2-5, with TRBD2 matching over 11 bases. CDR1 and CDR2 from the germline V gene are KGHDR and SFDVKD. The CDR3 contains 18 residues. J was trimmed by 5 bases and V by 4 bases; bases with no gene match: 14.

This clonotype showed up just a few times. The chain is built from TRBV29-1 and TRBJ1-1; D is undetermined. The CDR3 runs 12 residues. Germline V gives CDR1 SQVTM, CDR2 ANQGSEA. Trimming stripped 6 bases from V and 4 bases from J, with 12 bases between. The CDR3 loop is CSVTDGGTEAFF. As DNA, the CDR3 is TGCAGCGTGACGGACGGTGGCACTGAAGCTTTCTTT.

The table lists this clonotype with a few counts. The DNA is left out, because the CDR3 cannot be placed on it with certainty; the CDR3 is given as TCRdb lists it. The rearrangement links TRBV7-2 to TRBJ2-1; the table's D call, TRBD1, was not checked against the DNA. CDR1 and CDR2 from the germline V gene are SGHTA and FQGNSA. The CDR3 spans 13 residues, counting both ends. The CDR3 loop is CASSLGWASGTFF.

The genes are TRBV18 and TRBJ2-1, with D unclear. V was trimmed by 3 bases and J by 0 bases, leaving 9 bases between them. The germline CDR1 and CDR2 sequences are KGHSH and LQKENI. The CDR3 runs 15 residues. The CDR3 bases are TGTGCCAGCTCACCTAGCCTTTTCTCCTACAATGAGCAGTTCTTC. It codes for CASSPSLFSYNEQFF.

This clonotype was counted at least ten times. CDR3 sequence reads: CASSPRTGRTGELFF. CDR3 in DNA: TGTGCCAGCAGCCCGAGGACAGGAAGGACCGGGGAGCTGTTTTTT. The chain uses TRBV7-2 and TRBJ2-2; TRBD1 aligns across 7 bases. CDR1 is SGHTA and CDR2 is FQGNSA in the germline V gene. The CDR3 is 15 residues long. The V gene end was trimmed by 5 bases and the J gene end by 5 bases; junction bases not matched to a gene: 8.

This clonotype was observed at least ten times. The chain links TRBV7-9 to TRBJ2-3; D gene unclear. V lost 1 base to trimming and J lost 0 bases, with 11 bases between them. From germline, CDR1 is SEHNR and CDR2 FQNEAQ (reference sequence). This CDR3 has 16 residues. CDR3 residues: CASSLVPWASTDTQYF. The CDR3 DNA is TGTGCCAGCAGCTTAGTTCCCTGGGCTAGCACAGATACGCAGTATTTT.